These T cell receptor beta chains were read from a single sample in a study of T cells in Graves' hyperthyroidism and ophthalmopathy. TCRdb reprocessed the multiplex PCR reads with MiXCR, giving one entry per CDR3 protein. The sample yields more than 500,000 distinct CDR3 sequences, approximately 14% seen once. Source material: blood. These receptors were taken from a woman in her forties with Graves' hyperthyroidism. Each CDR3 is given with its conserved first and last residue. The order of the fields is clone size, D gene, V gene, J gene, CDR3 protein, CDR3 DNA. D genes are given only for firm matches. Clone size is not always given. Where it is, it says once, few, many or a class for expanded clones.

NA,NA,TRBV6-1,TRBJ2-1,CASSPDIGSYNEQFF,TGTGCCAGCAGTCCGGACATTGGCTCCTACAATGAGCAGTTCTTC
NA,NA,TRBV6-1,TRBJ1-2,CASRLGFGGQNYGYTF,TGTGCCAGCAGGCTTGGGTTCGGAGGGCAAAACTATGGCTACACCTTC
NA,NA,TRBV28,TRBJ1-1,CASSFQITEAFF,TGTGCCAGCAGTTTTCAGATCACTGAAGCTTTCTTT
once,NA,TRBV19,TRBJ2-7,CASSITGAYGEQYF,TGTGCCAGTAGTATAACAGGAGCTTACGGCGAGCAGTACTTC
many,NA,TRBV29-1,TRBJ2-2,CSVGSGPGELFF,TGCAGCGTTGGTTCAGGGCCCGGGGAGCTGTTTTTT
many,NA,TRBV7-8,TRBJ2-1,CASSLVMSSYNEQFF,TGTGCCAGCAGCCTGGTAATGAGCTCCTACAATGAGCAGTTCTTC
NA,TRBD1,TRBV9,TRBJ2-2,CASSVPTGGTGELFF,TGTGCCAGCAGCGTACCCACAGGGGGCACCGGGGAGCTGTTTTTT
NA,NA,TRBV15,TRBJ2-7,CATSPTGTAPEQYF,TGTGCCACCAGCCCAACAGGGACCGCACCCGAGCAGTACTTC
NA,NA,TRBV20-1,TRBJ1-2,CSASGQIISSYTF,TGCAGTGCTAGCGGACAGATAATCTCAAGCTACACCTTC
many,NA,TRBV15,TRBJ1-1,CATSRDQVNTEAFF,TGTGCCACCAGCAGAGACCAGGTGAACACTGAAGCTTTCTTT
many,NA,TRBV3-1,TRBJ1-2,CASSRPGAGYTF,TGTGCCAGCAGCCGACCAGGCGCTGGCTACACCTTC
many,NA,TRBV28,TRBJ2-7,CASSSPAGASYEQYF,TGTGCCAGCAGTTCTCCCGCCGGGGCTTCGTACGAGCAGTACTTC
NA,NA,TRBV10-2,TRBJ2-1,CASSEGLSYNEQFF,TGCGCCAGCAGTGAGGGACTCTCCTACAATGAGCAGTTCTTC
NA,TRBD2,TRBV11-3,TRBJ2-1,CASSLEASGANEQFF,TGTGCCAGCAGCTTAGAGGCTAGCGGGGCCAATGAGCAGTTCTTC
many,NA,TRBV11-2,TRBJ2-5,CASSLVGAQETQYF,TGTGCCAGCAGCTTAGTGGGGGCGCAAGAGACCCAGTACTTC
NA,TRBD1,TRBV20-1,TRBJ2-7,CSARDRDRPYEQYF,TGCAGTGCTAGAGACCGGGACAGGCCGTACGAGCAGTACTTC
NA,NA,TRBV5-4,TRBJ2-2,CASGLLNTGELFF,TGTGCCAGCGGTCTACTGAACACCGGGGAGCTGTTTTTT
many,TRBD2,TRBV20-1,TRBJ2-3,CSASRTSGTGGTQYF,TGCAGTGCTAGTCGGACTAGCGGGACGGGGGGTACGCAGTATTTT
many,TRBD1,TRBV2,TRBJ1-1,CASRDRGNTEAFF,TGCGCCAGCAGGGACAGGGGTAACACTGAAGCTTTCTTT
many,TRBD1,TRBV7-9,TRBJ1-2,CASSLYGTGLGYTF,TGTGCCAGCAGCTTATACGGGACAGGGTTGGGCTACACCTTC
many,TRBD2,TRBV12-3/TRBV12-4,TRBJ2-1,CASSLATRGDNEQFF,TGTGCCAGCAGTTTGGCGACGCGGGGGGACAATGAGCAGTTCTTC
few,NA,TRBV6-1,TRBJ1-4,CASTPSPNEKLFF,TGTGCCAGCACTCCGAGCCCGAATGAAAAACTGTTTTTT
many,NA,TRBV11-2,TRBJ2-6,CASSFGGLTSGANVLTF,TGTGCCAGCAGCTTCGGAGGGTTAACCTCTGGGGCCAACGTCCTGACTTTC
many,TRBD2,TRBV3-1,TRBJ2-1,CASSPETSGSDEQFF,TGTGCCAGCAGCCCTGAGACTAGCGGGAGCGATGAGCAGTTCTTC
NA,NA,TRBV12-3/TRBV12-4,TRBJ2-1,CASRPTPSNEQFF,TGTGCCAGCCGCCCCACCCCCAGCAATGAGCAGTTCTTC
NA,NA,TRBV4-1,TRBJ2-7,CASSQERVYIGEGEQYF,TGCGCCAGCAGCCAAGAGCGGGTCTATATCGGCGAAGGGGAGCAGTACTTC
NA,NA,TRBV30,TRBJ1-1,CAWTKNTEALF,TGTGCCTGGACCAAGAACACTGAAGCTCTCTTT
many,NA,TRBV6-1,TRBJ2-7,CASISTGGYEQYF,TGTGCCAGCATATCGACAGGAGGCTACGAGCAGTACTTC
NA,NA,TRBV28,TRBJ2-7,CASSLNREGVTEQYF,TGTGCCAGCAGTTTGAACAGGGAAGGGGTTACGGAGCAGTACTTC
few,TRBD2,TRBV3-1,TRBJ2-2,CASSQDPLAGETGELFF,TGTGCCAGCAGCCAAGATCCGCTAGCGGGAGAAACCGGGGAGCTGTTTTTT
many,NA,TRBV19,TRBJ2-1,CASSIRHHTVDEQFF,TGTGCCAGTAGTATTCGCCACCATACGGTCGATGAGCAGTTCTTC
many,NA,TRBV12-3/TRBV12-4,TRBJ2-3,CASSPLSGSTDTQYF,TGTGCCAGCAGTCCCCTTTCCGGTAGCACAGATACGCAGTATTTT
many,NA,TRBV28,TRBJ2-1,CASTPGPSDEQFF,TGTGCCAGCACACCGGGCCCCTCCGATGAGCAGTTCTTC
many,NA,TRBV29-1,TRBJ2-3,CSVEEVLSDTQYF,TGCAGCGTTGAAGAGGTTCTTTCAGATACGCAGTATTTT
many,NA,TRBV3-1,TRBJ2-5,CASSQDPRQETQYF,TGTGCCAGCAGCCAAGACCCCAGGCAAGAGACCCAGTACTTC
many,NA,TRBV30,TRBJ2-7,CAWSRRRSTYEQYF,TGTGCCTGGAGCCGCCGACGGTCTACCTACGAGCAGTACTTC
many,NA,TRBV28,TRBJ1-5,CASTKGGSNQPQHF,TGTGCCAGCACGAAGGGTGGGAGCAATCAGCCCCAGCATTTT
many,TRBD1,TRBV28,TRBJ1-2,CASSLQFTRTGAISLYGYTF,TGTGCCAGCAGTTTACAATTTACCCGGACAGGGGCAATTAGTCTTTATGGCTACACCTTC
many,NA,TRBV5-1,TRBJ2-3,CASSLNARGTDTQYF,TGCGCCAGCAGCTTGAACGCGAGGGGCACAGATACGCAGTATTTT
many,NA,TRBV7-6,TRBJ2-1,CASSLVPASGYYHEQFF,TGTGCCAGCAGCTTAGTCCCGGCATCGGGATACTACCATGAGCAGTTCTTC
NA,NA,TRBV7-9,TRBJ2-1,CASSSLSGSYNEQFF,TGTGCCAGCAGCTCCCTTAGCGGCTCCTACAATGAGCAGTTCTTC
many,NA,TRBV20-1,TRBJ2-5,CSASTGKAETQYF,TGCAGTGCTAGTACAGGCAAAGCCGAGACCCAGTACTTC
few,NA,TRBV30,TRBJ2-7,CAWGKTGHEQYF,TGTGCCTGGGGAAAGACAGGACACGAGCAGTACTTC
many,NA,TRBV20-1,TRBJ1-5,CSARAASDRARNQPQHF,TGCAGTGCTAGAGCAGCCTCGGACAGAGCTCGGAATCAGCCCCAGCATTTT
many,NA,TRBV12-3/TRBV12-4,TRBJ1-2,CAIGVGRGYGYTF,TGTGCCATCGGAGTAGGCAGGGGCTATGGCTACACCTTC
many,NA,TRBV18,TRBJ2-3,CASSPTLLSTDTQYF,TGTGCCAGCTCACCGACACTACTAAGCACAGATACGCAGTATTTT
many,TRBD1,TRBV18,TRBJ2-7,CASSLKGTGGPEQYF,TGTGCCAGCTCACTGAAAGGGACAGGGGGTCCCGAGCAGTACTTC
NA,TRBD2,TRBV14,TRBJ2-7,CASSQRLAGVSYNEQYF,TGTGCCAGCAGCCAGAGGTTAGCGGGAGTATCCTACAATGAGCAGTACTTC
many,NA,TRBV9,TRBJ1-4,CASSASGRPEKLFF,TGTGCCAGCAGCGCTAGTGGACGCCCTGAAAAACTGTTTTTT
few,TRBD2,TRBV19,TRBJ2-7,CASSERGSTYEQYF,TGTGCCAGTAGTGAGCGGGGATCCACCTACGAGCAGTACTTC
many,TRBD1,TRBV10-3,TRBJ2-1,CATMTGFNEQFF,TGTGCCACCATGACAGGGTTCAATGAGCAGTTCTTC
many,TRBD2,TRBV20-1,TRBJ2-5,CSAPLAGDATQYF,TGCAGTGCTCCGCTAGCGGGAGATGCGACCCAGTACTTC
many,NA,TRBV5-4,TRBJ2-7,CASSLGTTNYEQYF,TGTGCCAGCAGCTTGGGGACTACCAACTACGAGCAGTACTTC
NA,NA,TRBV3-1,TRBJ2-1,CASSQDGGNYNEQFF,TGTGCCAGCAGCCAAGATGGCGGAAACTACAATGAGCAGTTCTTC
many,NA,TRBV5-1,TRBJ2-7,CASSSRQGAYEQYF,TGCGCCAGCAGCTCAAGGCAGGGAGCCTACGAGCAGTACTTC